These 14 T cell receptor beta chains were all obtained from the same sample, sequenced in a study of blood T cell repertoires in COVID-19. Some clones are missing from TCRdb's copy, which holds only in-frame ones; the method was immunoSEQ multiplex PCR. Among about 69,000 clones listed, roughly 90% were seen once. Source material: peripheral blood. The receptors derive from a man between 45 and 60 years old with acute or convalescent COVID-19.

The J gene is TRBJ2-5, the V gene TRBV6-5; tentative D call: TRBD1 (5 bases). The CDR3 consists of 13 residues. The germline V gene encodes CDR1 MNHEY and CDR2 SVGAGI. V lost 4 bases, J lost 3 bases, and 9 bases lay in between. CDR3 residues: CASSLGEKETQYF. CDR3 bases: TGTGCCAGCAGTTTAGGGGAAAAAGAGACCCAGTACTTC.

The V call is TRBV5-5, the J call TRBJ1-1; D might be TRBD1 (6 bases). Germline V gives CDR1 SGHKS, CDR2 YYEKEE (reference sequence). The V gene lost 5 bases and the J gene lost 7 bases, with 15 bases spanning the gap. This CDR3 has 13 residues. DNA for the CDR3: TGTGCCAGCAGGTACAGGGAAGTGTTTGAAGCTTTCTTT. Amino acids: CASRYREVFEAFF.

The gene calls are TRBV21-1 and TRBJ1-5; whether TRBD1, the table's D call, matches the DNA was not checked. TRBV21-1 is marked as a pseudogene. This CDR3 is built from 18 residues. Here the CDR3 DNA reads TGTGCCAGCAGCAAAGTGGGGACAGGGGACCATAGCAATCAGCCCCAGCATTTT. It is translated as CASSKVGTGDHSNQPQHF.

V and J are TRBV2 and TRBJ1-5; the match to TRBD1 covers 9 bases. The CDR3 loop spans 14 amino acids. V lost 2 bases, J lost 7 bases, and 3 bases stayed unmatched. Germline CDR1 and CDR2: SNHLY and FYNNEI. The CDR3 is CASSENRGQQPQHF. CDR3 sequence (DNA): TGTGCCAGCAGTGAAAACAGGGGGCAACAGCCCCAGCATTTT.

V usage is TRBV9 and J usage is TRBJ1-1, with TRBD1 matching over 7 bases. The V gene's germline CDR1 is SGDLS and CDR2 YYNGEE. This CDR3 spans 15 amino acids. After removal of 3 bases from V and 3 bases from J, the junction contained 8 bases not matched to a gene. The CDR3 loop is CASSAGDSEYTEAFF. The DNA of the CDR3 is TGTGCCAGCAGCGCGGGGGACAGCGAGTACACTGAAGCTTTCTTT.

This chain uses TRBV9 with TRBJ1-6; D call uncertain. Germline V CDR1 and CDR2: SGDLS, YYNGEE. CDR3 size: 13 residues. The V gene lost 4 bases and the J gene lost 7 bases, with 9 bases spanning the gap. The CDR3 spells CASSPRLNSPLHF. DNA of the CDR3: TGTGCCAGCAGCCCCCGGTTGAATTCACCCCTCCACTTT.

V usage is TRBV5-6 and J usage is TRBJ2-5; the match to TRBD2 covers 9 bases. This CDR3 comprises 15 residues. Germline V gene lookup returns CDR1 SGHDT and CDR2 YYEEEE. The trim removed 0 bases at V and 5 bases at J, leaving 5 bases unmatched. DNA of the CDR3: TGTGCCAGCAGCTTGGAGGCTAGCGGGATGGAGACCCAGTACTTC. Amino acids: CASSLEASGMETQYF.

The CDR3 here is CASSLTGIYEQYF. The CDR3 bases are TGTGCCAGCAGTTTAACAGGGATCTACGAGCAGTACTTC. The J gene is TRBJ2-7, the V gene TRBV12-3 or TRBV12-4, with a possible D match to TRBD1 (6 bases). Trimming left V 2 bases short and J 3 bases short, with 8 bases between. The CDR3 loop spans 13 amino acids.

The J gene is TRBJ2-7, the V gene TRBV11-2, with 8 nucleotides matching TRBD2. V lost 5 bases to trimming and J lost 1 base; unmatched junction nucleotides: 4. Germline lookup yields CDR1 SGHAT and CDR2 FQNNGV. This CDR3 is 14 amino acids long. DNA of the CDR3: TGTGCCAGCAGCCTAGCGGGCGGGTCCTACGAGCAGTACTTC. The encoded protein is CASSLAGGSYEQYF. The whole variable domain, filled in from reference TRBV11-2 and TRBJ2-7, reads EAGVAQSPRYKIIEKRQSVAFWCNPISGHATLYWYQQILGQGPKLLIQFQNNGVVDDSQLPKDRFSAERLKGVDSTLKIQPAKLEDSAVYLCASSLAGGSYEQYFGPGTRLTVT.

Here the CDR3 DNA reads TGTGCCACCAGAGAAACCGGGCTGGGGCCTGGAAACACCATATATTTT. Residues: CATRETGLGPGNTIYF. The rearrangement uses TRBV24-1 and TRBJ1-3; D is possibly TRBD1 (5 bases). The germline CDR1 and CDR2 sequences are KGHDR and SFDVKD. V was clipped by 7 bases and J by 2 bases, with 17 bases between them. The CDR3 totals 16 residues.

The chain is built from TRBV11-3 and TRBJ2-3, with TRBD2 matching 8 bases. This CDR3 comprises 16 residues. Germline V gives CDR1 SGHNT, CDR2 YENEEA. Trimming took 1 base from V and 0 from J; bases not matched to a gene: 3. In DNA form, the CDR3 reads TGTGCCAGCAGCTTAGTGGCTAGCGGGAGCACAGATACGCAGTATTTT. This gives the protein CASSLVASGSTDTQYF.

CDR3 coding DNA: TGTGCCAGCAGCTTCCAGGTGGCGGGAGTCGAGCAGTACTTC. Protein product: CASSFQVAGVEQYF. This chain uses TRBV7-2 with TRBJ2-7; TRBD2 matches 7 bases. This CDR3 comprises 14 residues. CDR1 and CDR2 (germline): SGHTA, FQGNSA. After removal of 3 bases from V and 6 bases from J, the junction contained 8 bases not matched to a gene.

V gene TRBV5-1 combines with J gene TRBJ2-7, with 9 positions matching TRBD2. The CDR3 is 15 amino acids. Germline V gives CDR1 SGHRS, CDR2 YFSETQ. J was trimmed by 3 bases and V by 0 bases; bases with no gene match: 4. The CDR3 here is CASSLAIAGVYEQYF. The CDR3 nucleotides are TGCGCCAGCAGCTTGGCTATAGCGGGGGTCTACGAGCAGTACTTC. The full variable domain, in which reference TRBV5-1 and TRBJ2-7 provide the parts outside the CDR3, is KAGVTQTPRYLIKTRGQQVTLSCSPISGHRSVSWYQQTPGQGLQFLFEYFSETQRNKGNFPGRFSGRQFSNSRSEMNVSTLELGDSALYLCASSLAIAGVYEQYFGPGTRLTVT.

V is TRBV11-2 and J is TRBJ1-5, with D maybe TRBD1 (5 bases). V dropped 5 bases and J dropped 0 bases, with 11 bases sitting between them. The CDR3 is 15 amino acids. The germline V gene has CDR1 SGHAT and CDR2 FQNNGV. The CDR3 DNA reads as TGTGCCAGCAGCCTGGGGGGAGTTAGCAATCAGCCCCAGCATTTT. Translated: CASSLGGVSNQPQHF. The variable domain in full, completed from reference TRBV11-2 and TRBJ1-5, reads EAGVAQSPRYKIIEKRQSVAFWCNPISGHATLYWYQQILGQGPKLLIQFQNNGVVDDSQLPKDRFSAERLKGVDSTLKIQPAKLEDSAVYLCASSLGGVSNQPQHFGDGTRLSIL.